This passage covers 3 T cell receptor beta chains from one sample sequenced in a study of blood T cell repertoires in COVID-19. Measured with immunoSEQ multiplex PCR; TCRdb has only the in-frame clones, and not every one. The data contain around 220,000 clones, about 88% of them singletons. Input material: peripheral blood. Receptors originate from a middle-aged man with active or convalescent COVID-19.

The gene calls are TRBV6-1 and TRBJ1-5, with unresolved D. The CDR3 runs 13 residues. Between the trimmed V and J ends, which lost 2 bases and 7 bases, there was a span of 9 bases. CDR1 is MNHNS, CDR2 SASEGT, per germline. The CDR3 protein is CASSERRNQPQHF. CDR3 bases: TGTGCCAGCAGTGAACGGAGGAACCAGCCCCAGCATTTT.

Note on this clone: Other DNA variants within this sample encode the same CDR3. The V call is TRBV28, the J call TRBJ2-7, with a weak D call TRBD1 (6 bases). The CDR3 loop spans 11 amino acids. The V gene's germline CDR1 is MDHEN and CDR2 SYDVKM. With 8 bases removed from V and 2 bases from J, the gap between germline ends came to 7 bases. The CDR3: CASGTTYEQYF. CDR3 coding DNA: TGTGCCAGCGGGACAACCTACGAGCAGTACTTC. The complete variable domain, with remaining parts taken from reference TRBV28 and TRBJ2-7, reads DVKVTQSSRYLVKRTGEKVFLECVQDMDHENMFWYRQDPGLGLRLIYFSYDVKMKEKGDIPEGYSVSREKKERFSLILESASTNQTSMYLCASGTTYEQYFGPGTRLTVT.

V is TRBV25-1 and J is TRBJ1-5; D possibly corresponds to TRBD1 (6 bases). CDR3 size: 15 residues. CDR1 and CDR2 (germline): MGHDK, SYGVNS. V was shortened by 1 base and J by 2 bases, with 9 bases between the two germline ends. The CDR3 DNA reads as TGTGCCAGCAGTGAATTGGGGGCGGGCAATCAGCCCCAGCATTTT. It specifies CASSELGAGNQPQHF.